A selection of T cell receptor beta chains follows, all from one sample in a study of T-cell reconstitution after alpha-beta-depleted transplantation in children. TCRdb reprocessed the PCR reads with MiXCR, giving one entry per CDR3 protein. The sample yields hundreds of thousands of distinct CDR3 sequences, about 12% seen once. The sequencing here drew on PBMCs from the stem cell graft donor, taken from the stem cell graft. These receptors originate from a human donor who donated a stem cell graft to a child with acute lymphoblastic leukemia. CDR3s include the opening cysteine and the closing phenylalanine or tryptophan. D genes are given only for firm matches. Size values are once, few and many counts, or a class for expanded clones, and some rows have none.

>-|TRBJ2-1|TRBV7-7|-
TGTGCCAGCAGCTTGAACCTGGCGAAGGGGAATGAGCAGTTCTTC
CASSLNLAKGNEQFF
>-|TRBJ2-2|TRBV4-1|many
TGCGCCAGCAGCGGGGTGCAGGGGGGTTATGGCGGGGAGCTGTTTTTT
CASSGVQGGYGGELFF
>-|TRBJ2-5|TRBV7-3|few
TGTGCCAGCAGCCAATCAGGAGGGGCTGGGGAGACCCAGTACTTC
CASSQSGGAGETQYF
>TRBD1|TRBJ2-7|TRBV5-1|-
TGCGCCAGCAGCTTACACTGGGACAGGGCCTACGAGCAGTACTTC
CASSLHWDRAYEQYF
>-|TRBJ2-1|TRBV27|many
TGTGCCAGCAGTTTATGGGGGGGGCATGAGCAGTTCTTC
CASSLWGGHEQFF
>-|TRBJ2-5|TRBV3-1|many
TGTGCCAGCAGCGTCCCCGGGACGGCCCCTGAGACCCAGTACTTC
CASSVPGTAPETQYF
>-|TRBJ1-5|TRBV6-2/TRBV6-3|many
TGTGCCAGCACTCTAACAGGGAAACAGCCCCAGCATTTT
CASTLTGKQPQHF
>-|TRBJ2-7|TRBV20-1|few
TGCAGTGCTAGTCCCCCAGGGGCGGGAGCTTTCACCTACGAGCAGTACTTC
CSASPPGAGAFTYEQYF
>-|TRBJ2-1|TRBV4-2|many
TGTGCCAGCAGCCAAGTTGGGGGCGGATGGAATGAGCAGTTCTTC
CASSQVGGGWNEQFF
>TRBD1|TRBJ1-5|TRBV12-3/TRBV12-4|many
TGTGCCAGCAGTTTGGACAGGGAGCCTCTATATCAGCCCCAGCATTTT
CASSLDREPLYQPQHF
>-|TRBJ1-2|TRBV29-1|many
TGCAGCGGGGAGGAGGGCGAATATGGCTACACCTTC
CSGEEGEYGYTF
>TRBD1|TRBJ1-5|TRBV10-3|many
TGTGCCACCAAAGGGGTGACAGGGGTAGATCAGCCCCAGCATTTT
CATKGVTGVDQPQHF
>TRBD2|TRBJ2-2|TRBV4-1|many
TGCGCCAGCAGCCAAGATCGAGGGCTAGCGGGAGACACCGGGGAGCTTTTTTTT
CASSQDRGLAGDTGELFF
>TRBD2|TRBJ2-1|TRBV5-1|few
TGCGCCAGCAGCTTGCCCCGGACTAGCGGGAGATTCTCCTACAATGAGCAGTTCTTC
CASSLPRTSGRFSYNEQFF
>-|TRBJ1-4|TRBV6-1|-
TGTGCCAGCAGGTGGACAGAAACTAATGAAAAACTGTTTTTT
CASRWTETNEKLFF
>-|TRBJ2-2|TRBV24-1|many
TGTGCCACCAGTGATCCGGGGACCGGGGAGCTGTTTTTT
CATSDPGTGELFF
>TRBD2|TRBJ2-3|TRBV2|-
TGTGCCAGCAGTAGGCCCCAGCGGGAGGGTACAGATACGCAGTATTTT
CASSRPQREGTDTQYF
>-|TRBJ2-5|TRBV2|many
TGTGCCAGCAAGGCAGGACGAACCCAAGAGACCCAGTACTTC
CASKAGRTQETQYF
>-|TRBJ1-2|TRBV20-1|many
TGCAGTGCTCACCCTTCCAGGGATCCCTATGGCTACACCTTC
CSAHPSRDPYGYTF
>TRBD1|TRBJ1-2|TRBV5-1|many
TGCGCCAGCAGCTCAGGGGGCGGCTACACCTTC
CASSSGGGYTF
>TRBD2|TRBJ2-1|TRBV4-3|many
TGCGCCAGCAGTTTCGAGCGGGGACCTAATGAGCAGTTCTTC
CASSFERGPNEQFF
>TRBD1|TRBJ2-3|TRBV5-4|few
TGTGCCAGCAGCTTCCCGTCCCGCAGGGGGCCGGGTACGCAGTATTTT
CASSFPSRRGPGTQYF
>TRBD1|TRBJ1-2|TRBV5-1|many
TGCGCCAGCAGGATGCCGGGACAGCAAAGTTTTGGCTATGGCTACACCTTC
CASRMPGQQSFGYGYTF
>-|TRBJ1-5|TRBV20-1|many
TGCAGTGCTCCCGAGACAGGAGGGCGCAATCAGCCCCAGCATTTT
CSAPETGGRNQPQHF
>-|TRBJ2-1|TRBV18|few
TGTGCCAGCTCACCATCCGGGCTCCCCTACAATGAGCAGTTCTTC
CASSPSGLPYNEQFF
>TRBD2|TRBJ2-1|TRBV7-9|medium-sized
TGTGCCAGCAGCTACGGACTAGCGTTTTCCTACAATGAGCAGTTCTTC
CASSYGLAFSYNEQFF
>TRBD1|TRBJ2-6|TRBV6-5|few
TGTGCCAGCAGTTATTCGGGACAGGGGGCGGGTGGGGCCAACGTCCTGACTTTC
CASSYSGQGAGGANVLTF
>TRBD1|TRBJ1-5|TRBV20-1|many
TGCAGTGCTAGAGTTGAAAGGTCGACAGGGGGTAAAGTCGATAGCAATCAGCCCCAGCATTTT
CSARVERSTGGKVDSNQPQHF
>TRBD2|TRBJ2-7|TRBV7-9|few
TGTGCCAGCACCCCGGGACTAGCGGGCCTGACGGCTAAGGAGCAGTACTTC
CASTPGLAGLTAKEQYF
>TRBD2|TRBJ2-6|TRBV27|many
TGTGCCAGCAGTTTACTAGCGGGCCCCCCCTCCCGGGCCAACGTCCTGACTTTC
CASSLLAGPPSRANVLTF
>-|TRBJ1-6|TRBV5-5|many
TGTGCCAGCAGCTATGATGGGCGGGACGGACGTCGCAGGTCACCCCTCCACTTT
CASSYDGRDGRRRSPLHF
>TRBD2|TRBJ2-3|TRBV27|many
TGTGCCAGCAGTTTGGGACTAGCGGGAGGCCTAGGGACAGATACGCAGTATTTT
CASSLGLAGGLGTDTQYF
>-|TRBJ2-1|TRBV5-1|many
TGCGCCAGCAGCCAAGAGGACAGCAATGAGCAGTTCTTC
CASSQEDSNEQFF
>TRBD2|TRBJ2-7|TRBV6-5|many
TGTGCCAGCAGTTACCTCGCGGGAGGAGGCGAGCAGTACTTC
CASSYLAGGGEQYF
>TRBD2|TRBJ2-5|TRBV4-2|-
TGTGCCAGCAGCCGCGACGCCGCTAGCGGGGGGCCGGAGACCCAGTACTTC
CASSRDAASGGPETQYF
>-|TRBJ2-4|TRBV29-1|many
TGCAGCGTGGGGGACTCGAGCAAAAACATTCAGTACTTC
CSVGDSSKNIQYF
>TRBD1|TRBJ2-4|TRBV12-3/TRBV12-4|many
TGTGCCAGCAGCCGTCGGACAGGGGGAAACATTCAGTACTTC
CASSRRTGGNIQYF
>-|TRBJ2-3|TRBV2|many
TGTGCCCTCGGGGCCGCAGATACGCAGTATTTT
CALGAADTQYF
>TRBD1|TRBJ2-7|TRBV6-1|many
TGTGCCAGCAGTGAGGGGACAGGGATGTCCTACGAGCAGTACTTC
CASSEGTGMSYEQYF
>TRBD2|TRBJ2-5|TRBV20-1|many
TGCAGTGGTCTAGCGGAGCCCCAAGAGACCCAGTACTTC
CSGLAEPQETQYF
>-|TRBJ1-1|TRBV18|many
TGTGCCAGCAGTTCGTCAGCGAACACTGAAGCTTTCTTT
CASSSSANTEAFF
>-|TRBJ2-1|TRBV19|few
TGTGCCAGTAGTAACAGCCTAGCGCGGGAGCAGTTCTTC
CASSNSLAREQFF
>TRBD1|TRBJ1-6|TRBV12-3/TRBV12-4|-
TGTGCCAGCAGTTTGGGACAGGGAGAATCACCCCTCCACTTT
CASSLGQGESPLHF
>TRBD1|TRBJ2-7|TRBV4-3|-
TGCGCCAGCAGCCAAGATAGAGTAACGTGGGACAGAGCCTACGAGCAGTACTTC
CASSQDRVTWDRAYEQYF
>-|TRBJ1-5|TRBV6-2/TRBV6-3|many
TGTGCCAGCAGTTACCTGCATCAGCCCCAGCATTTT
CASSYLHQPQHF